This passage covers 4 T cell receptor beta chains from one sample sequenced in a study of CD8+ T cells in alopecia areata. The treatment denotes: oral pan-JAK inhibitor, 5-10 mg twice daily. The sequencing template was cDNA reverse transcribed from extracted RNA. The data were produced by immunoSEQ multiplex PCR, yet TCRdb's version contains in-frame clones alone and is incomplete. The table lists 170,000 or so clones, roughly 50% of them singletons. Source: CD8+ T cells sorted from blood, taken at week 24, from a patient treated with tofacitinib. The receptor source for this set is a human donor with alopecia areata.

The chain carries TRBV29-1 and TRBJ2-1, with TRBD2 matching over 12 bases. Germline CDR1 SQVTM, CDR2 ANQGSEA. This CDR3 has 18 amino acids. V dropped 0 bases and J dropped 4; count of bases not matched to a gene: 10. The CDR3 DNA sequence: TGCAGCGTTGAAGATCGGACGGGACTAGCGGGTTCTTACAATGAGCAGTTCTTC. Encoded protein: CSVEDRTGLAGSYNEQFF.

A few counts support this clone. V gene TRBV29-1 combines with J gene TRBJ1-1; unclear D gene. This CDR3 is built from 13 residues. Germline V gene data show CDR1 as SQVTM and CDR2 as ANQGSEA. V shed 1 base and J shed 0 bases, with 6 bases lying between them. The CDR3 is CSVEGTMNTEAFF. Here the CDR3 DNA reads TGCAGCGTTGAAGGAACCATGAACACTGAAGCTTTCTTT. The entire variable domain, with the rest obtained from reference TRBV29-1 and TRBJ1-1, is as follows: SAVISQKPSRDICQRGTSLTIQCQVDSQVTMMFWYRQQPGQSLTLIATANQGSEATYESGFVIDKFPISRPNLTFSTLTVSNMSPEDSSIYLCSVEGTMNTEAFFGQGTRLTVV.

A few counts support this clone. The chain links TRBV5-4 to TRBJ1-3, with a weak D call TRBD1 (5 bases). Germline CDR1 and CDR2: SGHNT and YYREEE (reference sequence). Trimming left V 4 bases short and J 2 bases short, with 7 bases between. This CDR3 comprises 13 residues. The CDR3 nucleotides read TGTGCCAGCAGCAGGGGTGCTGGAAACACCATATATTTT. This codes for CASSRGAGNTIYF.

There are a few counts of this clone. The rearrangement links TRBV5-1 to TRBJ1-2, with D possibly matching TRBD1 (5 bases). CDR1 and CDR2 from the germline V gene are SGHRS and YFSETQ. The CDR3 spans 12 residues. The V end was cut by 5 bases, the J end by 4 bases, with 9 bases between. Here the CDR3 reads CASREQGYGYTF. The CDR3 bases are TGCGCCAGCAGGGAGCAGGGCTATGGCTACACCTTC.